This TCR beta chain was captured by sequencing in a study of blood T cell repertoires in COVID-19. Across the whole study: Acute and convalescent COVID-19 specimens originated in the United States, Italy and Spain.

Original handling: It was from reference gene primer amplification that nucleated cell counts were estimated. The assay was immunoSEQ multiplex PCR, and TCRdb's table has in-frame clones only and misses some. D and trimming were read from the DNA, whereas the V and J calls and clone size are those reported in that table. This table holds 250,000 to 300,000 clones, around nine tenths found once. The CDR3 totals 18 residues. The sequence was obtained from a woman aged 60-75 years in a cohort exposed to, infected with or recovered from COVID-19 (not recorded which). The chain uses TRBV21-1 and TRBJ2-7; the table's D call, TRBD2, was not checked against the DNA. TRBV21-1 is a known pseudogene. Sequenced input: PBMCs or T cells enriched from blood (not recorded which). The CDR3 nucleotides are TGTGCCAGCAGCCCCCGCAGGGGAGCGGGGAGGCCGCTGAACGAGCAGTACTTC. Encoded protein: CASSPRRGAGRPLNEQYF.